These 28 T cell receptor beta chains share one sample of origin, sequenced in a study of cytomegalovirus exposure and HLA in healthy donors. The study ran its PCR with 60 Vbeta and 13 Jbeta primers. Data came from immunoSEQ multiplex PCR; TCRdb stores just in-frame clones and leaves some out. The listing contains about 160,000 clones. Sequencing was done on a sample of PBMCs. The receptors come from a woman aged 55-70 years in good health and CMV-seronegative.

This chain connects TRBV15 to TRBJ2-3, with 7 positions matching TRBD2. Germline V gene sequence: CDR1 LNHNV, CDR2 YYDKDF (reference sequence). V lost 2 bases and J lost 4; bases outside the gene matches: 6. This CDR3 is 15 amino acids long. The CDR3 bases are TGTGCCACCAGCAGATGGGCGGGAGCTGCAGATACGCAGTATTTT. This translates into CATSRWAGAADTQYF. The variable domain in full, completed from reference TRBV15 and TRBJ2-3, reads DAMVIQNPRYQVTQFGKPVTLSCSQTLNHNVMYWYQQKSSQAPKLLFHYYDKDFNNEADTPDNFQSRRPNTSFCFLDIRSPGLGDTAMYLCATSRWAGAADTQYFGPGTRLTVL.

V and J are TRBV5-6 and TRBJ2-5; D perhaps matches TRBD2 (6 bases). Germline CDR1 and CDR2: SGHDT and YYEEEE. Trimming cost V 4 bases and J 3 bases, with 19 bases left between them. The CDR3 length is 16 residues. This chain's CDR3 is CASSEFGRTNEETQYF. Here the CDR3 DNA reads TGTGCCAGCAGCGAATTTGGTAGGACTAACGAAGAGACCCAGTACTTC.

The V and J genes are TRBV7-2 and TRBJ1-5; D gene unclear. Germline V gene data show CDR1 as SGHTA and CDR2 as FQGNSA. The V gene lost 5 bases and the J gene lost 6 bases, with 17 bases spanning the gap. CDR3 length: 15 residues. The CDR3: CASSIKRGVVQPQHF. CDR3 sequence (DNA): TGTGCCAGCAGCATAAAGCGGGGTGTCGTTCAGCCCCAGCATTTT. Based on the CDR3 plus reference TRBV7-2 and TRBJ1-5, the full variable domain is GAGVSQSPSNKVTEKGKDVELRCDPISGHTALYWYRQSLGQGLEFLIYFQGNSAPDKSGLPSDRFSAERTGGSVSTLTIQRTQQEDSAVYLCASSIKRGVVQPQHFGDGTRLSIL.

The V call is TRBV28, the J call TRBJ1-1; no clear D. CDR1 MDHEN and CDR2 SYDVKM come from the germline V gene. Trimming shortened V by 3 bases and J by 8 bases, and 7 bases separated the two germline ends. The CDR3 extends over 11 amino acids. CDR3 nucleotide sequence: TGTGCCAGCAGTTTGGACTGGGAAGCTTTCTTT. Its protein product is CASSLDWEAFF.

The chain joins TRBV7-9 to TRBJ1-1; 9 nucleotides match TRBD1. Trimming removed 4 bases from V and 4 bases from J; junction bases left unmatched: 4. Looked up from germline, CDR1 is SEHNR and CDR2 is FQNEAQ (reference sequence). The CDR3 has 14 residues. In nucleotides, the CDR3 is TGTGCCAGCAGCTCCGGGACAGGGTTCACTGAAGCTTTCTTT. This codes for CASSSGTGFTEAFF. Filled out from reference TRBV7-9 and TRBJ1-1, the complete variable domain reads DTGVSQNPRHKITKRGQNVTFRCDPISEHNRLYWYRQTLGQGPEFLTYFQNEAQLEKSRLLSDRFSAERPKGSFSTLEIQRTEQGDSAMYLCASSSGTGFTEAFFGQGTRLTVV.

The chain combines TRBV6-5 with TRBJ1-1; possible D gene TRBD1, 5 bases. The CDR3 sequence is 13 residues long. Per the germline V gene, CDR1 is MNHEY and CDR2 is SVGAGI. V was pared by 5 bases and J by 4 bases, with 11 bases between. The CDR3 region is CASSARQITEAFF. The CDR3 region has the DNA TGTGCCAGCAGTGCCAGACAGATCACTGAAGCTTTCTTT.

This chain uses TRBV7-2 with TRBJ1-1; D may be TRBD1 (6 bases). The germline V gene encodes CDR1 SGHTA and CDR2 FQGNSA. The CDR3 contains 14 residues. Trimming cost V 3 bases and J 9 bases, with 17 bases left between them. The CDR3 spells CASSLTGPLLKAFF. In nucleotides, the CDR3 is TGTGCCAGCAGCTTGACAGGTCCTCTCCTGAAAGCTTTCTTT.

The chain has TRBV2 and TRBJ1-3, with a possible D match to TRBD1 (6 bases). V dropped 5 bases and J dropped 1 base, with 9 bases sitting between them. The CDR3 is made up of 14 amino acids. Germline V gene lookup returns CDR1 SNHLY and CDR2 FYNNEI. The CDR3 loop is CASSTGLSGNTIYF. The DNA for the CDR3 is TGTGCCAGCAGTACAGGGTTATCTGGAAACACCATATATTTT.

V usage is TRBV7-8 and J usage is TRBJ2-7, with a tentative D call TRBD2 (6 bases). The length of the CDR3 is 15 residues. The ends were cut back, 4 bases at V and 4 bases at J, with 17 bases in the middle. The germline gives CDR1 SGHVS, CDR2 FQNEAQ. In DNA, the CDR3 is TGTGCCAGCAGCTCTGGCGGGAAGGGTTTATACGAGCAGTACTTC. This encodes CASSSGGKGLYEQYF.

This chain uses TRBV7-2 with TRBJ2-6; TRBD1 matches at 7 bases. Germline CDR1 is SGHTA and CDR2 is FQGNSA. V lost 0 bases, J lost 4 bases, and 12 bases stayed unmatched. The CDR3 is 19 amino acids. CDR3 DNA: TGTGCCAGCAGCTTAGCGTGGTTAAGGGGGCGGCTGGGGGCCAACGTCCTGACTTTC. Translation gives CASSLAWLRGRLGANVLTF.

The chain carries TRBV10-3 and TRBJ2-2; 8 bases line up with TRBD2. This CDR3 has 16 amino acids. Germline trimming cut 2 bases from V and 4 bases from J; bases unmatched to any gene: 6. CDR1 ENHRY and CDR2 SYGVKD come from the germline V gene. The CDR3 loop is CAISELGLGSTGELFF. DNA of the CDR3: TGTGCCATCAGTGAGCTGGGACTAGGGAGCACCGGGGAGCTGTTTTTT.

The CDR3 spells CASSTGWTHTGELFF. In DNA form, the CDR3 reads TGCGCCAGCAGTACGGGATGGACTCACACCGGGGAGCTGTTTTTT. This rearrangement joins TRBV5-1 to TRBJ2-2, with a weak D call TRBD2 (5 bases). Trimming left V 5 bases short and J 3 bases short, with 14 bases between. CDR3 length equals 15 residues. The germline V gene has CDR1 SGHRS and CDR2 YFSETQ. Together with reference TRBV5-1 and TRBJ2-2, the CDR3 gives the full variable domain: KAGVTQTPRYLIKTRGQQVTLSCSPISGHRSVSWYQQTPGQGLQFLFEYFSETQRNKGNFPGRFSGRQFSNSRSEMNVSTLELGDSALYLCASSTGWTHTGELFFGEGSRLTVL.

This rearrangement joins TRBV9 to TRBJ2-2; no clear D gene. The CDR3 has 12 residues. Trimming pared 5 bases from V and 2 bases from J, leaving 4 bases between. Germline CDR1 and CDR2: SGDLS and YYNGEE. Here the CDR3 DNA reads TGTGCCAGCAGTACTAACACCGGGGAGCTGTTTTTT. This translates into CASSTNTGELFF.

The chain carries TRBV6-1 and TRBJ1-1; 8 nucleotides match TRBD1. The junction had 10 bases not matched to a gene; V was cut back by 5 bases and J by 5 bases. CDR1 and CDR2 (germline): MNHNS, SASEGT. The CDR3 is 15 amino acids. CDR3: CASSPPRGPRTEAFF. The DNA for the CDR3 is TGTGCCAGCAGTCCTCCCAGGGGGCCGAGGACTGAAGCTTTCTTT.

The chain employs TRBV19 and TRBJ1-1, with D maybe TRBD1 (5 bases). Germline lookup yields CDR1 LNHDA and CDR2 SQIVND (reference sequence). This CDR3 has 15 amino acids. V was cut by 3 bases and J by 7 bases, with 18 bases left in between. CDR3 region: CASSMSSSGYGEAFF. The CDR3 coding sequence is TGTGCCAGTAGTATGTCGTCCTCAGGGTACGGTGAAGCTTTCTTT.

The chain carries TRBV5-5 and TRBJ1-1; TRBD1 matches 7 bases. V lost 2 bases to trimming and J lost 11 bases; unmatched junction nucleotides: 12. Per the germline V gene, CDR1 is SGHKS and CDR2 is YYEKEE (reference sequence). The CDR3 has 14 residues. DNA of the CDR3: TGTGCCAGCAGCTTTGGATGGACAGGCGATGGGGCTTTCTTT. Its protein product is CASSFGWTGDGAFF. The complete variable domain, with remaining parts taken from reference TRBV5-5 and TRBJ1-1, reads DAGVTQSPTHLIKTRGQQVTLRCSPISGHKSVSWYQQVLGQGPQFIFQYYEKEERGRGNFPDRFSARQFPNYSSELNVNALLLGDSALYLCASSFGWTGDGAFFGQGTRLTVV.

The chain carries TRBV6-1 and TRBJ2-7; D is possibly TRBD2 (5 bases). Germline V gene sequence: CDR1 MNHNS, CDR2 SASEGT. V lost 3 bases and J lost 12, with 9 bases in between. The CDR3 has 10 residues. The CDR3 DNA is TGTGCCAGCAGTGAGTGGCGGGTGTACTTC. Protein sequence: CASSEWRVYF.

The chain has TRBV29-1 and TRBJ1-2; D is perhaps TRBD1 (5 bases). This CDR3 contains 14 residues. CDR1 and CDR2 (germline): SQVTM, ANQGSEA. Trimming stripped 8 bases from V and 8 bases from J, with 24 bases between. The CDR3 DNA is TGCAGCTCTGGGGCTGACCGGGACTCATCAGGCTACACCTTC. Translating gives CSSGADRDSSGYTF.

This chain links TRBV5-4 with TRBJ1-1, with TRBD1 matching over 9 bases. J was trimmed by 5 bases and V by 4 bases; bases with no gene match: 9. CDR3 length: 15 residues. Germline V gene sequence: CDR1 SGHNT, CDR2 YYREEE (reference sequence). CDR3 loop: CASSLAGTGKTEAFF. The CDR3 region has the DNA TGTGCCAGCAGCCTCGCCGGGACAGGGAAGACTGAAGCTTTCTTT. Based on the CDR3 plus reference TRBV5-4 and TRBJ1-1, the full variable domain is ETGVTQSPTHLIKTRGQQVTLRCSSQSGHNTVSWYQQALGQGPQFIFQYYREEENGRGNFPPRFSGLQFPNYSSELNVNALELDDSALYLCASSLAGTGKTEAFFGQGTRLTVV.

This chain uses TRBV7-7 with TRBJ2-2; a weak D match, TRBD1 (5 bases). Germline CDR1 reads SSHAT; CDR2 reads FNYEAQ (reference sequence). The CDR3 is 15 amino acids. The germline V and J ends were trimmed by 1 base and 3 bases, with 9 bases remaining between them. CDR3 bases: TGTGCCAGCAGCTTAGTGCCAGGGTACACCGGGGAGCTGTTTTTT. It codes for CASSLVPGYTGELFF. The entire variable domain, with the rest obtained from reference TRBV7-7 and TRBJ2-2, is as follows: GAGVSQSPRYKVTKRGQDVTLRCDPISSHATLYWYQQALGQGPEFLTYFNYEAQPDKSGLPSDRFSAERPEGSISTLTIQRTEQRDSAMYRCASSLVPGYTGELFFGEGSRLTVL.

This chain uses TRBV12-5 with TRBJ2-7, with TRBD1 matching 9 bases. Germline assignment: CDR1 LGHNT and CDR2 FRNRAP. The CDR3 covers 15 residues. V lost 1 base, J lost 2 bases, and 3 bases stayed unmatched. The CDR3: CASGLGQGGTYEQYF. CDR3 in DNA: TGTGCTAGTGGTTTGGGACAGGGGGGGACCTACGAGCAGTACTTC. The full variable domain, its missing parts supplied by reference TRBV12-5 and TRBJ2-7, is DARVTQTPRHKVTEMGQEVTMRCQPILGHNTVFWYRQTMMQGLELLAYFRNRAPLDDSGMPKDRFSAEMPDATLATLKIQPSEPRDSAVYFCASGLGQGGTYEQYFGPGTRLTVT.

The chain carries TRBV10-3 and TRBJ2-2; TRBD1 aligns across 10 bases. CDR1 ENHRY and CDR2 SYGVKD come from the germline V gene. This CDR3 is 16 amino acids long. V was pared by 10 bases and J by 0 bases, with 8 bases of the junction left unmatched. The CDR3 is CASPGQGPPNTGELFF. The CDR3 DNA sequence: TGTGCCAGCCCGGGACAGGGGCCACCGAACACCGGGGAGCTGTTTTTT.

The V and J genes are TRBV2 and TRBJ2-1; D is unresolved. From germline, CDR1 is SNHLY and CDR2 FYNNEI. This CDR3 comprises 12 residues. The V end was cut by 8 bases, the J end by 4 bases, with 9 bases between. The CDR3: CASGPRYNEQFF. The CDR3 DNA is TGTGCCAGCGGGCCCAGATACAATGAGCAGTTCTTC.

The chain is built from TRBV19 and TRBJ2-7, with 10 bases aligning to TRBD1. Germline trimming cut 5 bases from V and 11 bases from J; bases unmatched to any gene: 15. Germline V gives CDR1 LNHDA, CDR2 SQIVND (reference sequence). The length of the CDR3 is 15 residues. The CDR3 nucleotides read TGTGCCAGTAGTGTGACTACGGGACAGGGGCCCGGGAAGTACTTC. This encodes CASSVTTGQGPGKYF.

The chain employs TRBV4-3 and TRBJ1-2, with a possible D match to TRBD1 (5 bases). The CDR3 totals 17 residues. Germline lookup yields CDR1 LGHNA and CDR2 YSLEER. V was cut by 4 bases and J by 3 bases, with 21 bases left in between. CDR3 bases: TGCGCCAGCAGCCCAGACCGACAGATGGGTCTCTACTATGGCTACACCTTC. Translated, it gives CASSPDRQMGLYYGYTF.

The chain links TRBV5-8 to TRBJ2-2; D perhaps matches TRBD2 (6 bases). Germline V gene data show CDR1 as SGHTS and CDR2 as YDEGEE. The CDR3 length is 16 residues. V gave up 6 bases and J gave up 2 bases, with 17 bases separating them. The CDR3 spells CASNLIGEANTGELFF. The CDR3 DNA follows: TGTGCCAGCAACCTAATTGGGGAGGCTAACACCGGGGAGCTGTTTTTT.

The chain joins TRBV2 to TRBJ1-5; D might be TRBD1 (6 bases). Looked up from germline, CDR1 is SNHLY and CDR2 is FYNNEI. CDR3 length equals 14 residues. V was cut by 7 bases and J by 15 bases, with 25 bases left in between. For the CDR3, the DNA is TGTGCCAGCAACCCGGACAGAGATCAGCCCCAGTGGCATTTT. Encoded protein: CASNPDRDQPQWHF.

The rearrangement links TRBV5-1 to TRBJ1-1; 10 bases map to TRBD1. The V gene end was trimmed by 4 bases and the J gene end by 1 base; junction bases not matched to a gene: 7. The CDR3 runs to 16 residues. The germline V gene has CDR1 SGHRS and CDR2 YFSETQ. The CDR3 DNA is TGCGCCAGCAGCGTCCGACAGGGGGCGAGGAACACTGAAGCTTTCTTT. It translates to CASSVRQGARNTEAFF.